The 27 T cell receptor beta chains below were found in one sample sequenced in a study of shared clonotypes between healthy human individuals. Generated by immunoSEQ multiplex PCR, the TCRdb table keeps only in-frame clones and is missing some. The sample has about 2 million clones; 85% to 95% are singletons. Sequences were obtained from naive CD4+ T cells sorted from blood. Sample subset: CD45RA+ positively selected. All receptors come from a man between 18 and 29 years old in good health.

The CDR3 region is CATSGPTSTDTQYF. Here the CDR3 DNA reads TGTGCCACCAGTGGCCCCACTAGCACAGATACGCAGTATTTT. The chain is built from TRBV15 and TRBJ2-3; no clear D gene. Germline CDR1 reads LNHNV; CDR2 reads YYDKDF (reference sequence). CDR3 length: 14 amino acids. V was trimmed by 6 bases and J by 0 bases, leaving 10 bases between them.

The chain employs TRBV30 and TRBJ1-4; the D is unclear. The CDR3 length is 12 residues. V lost 2 bases and J 8 bases, leaving 9 bases between the germline ends. Per the germline V gene, CDR1 is GTSNPN and CDR2 is SVGIG (reference sequence). The CDR3 DNA reads as TGTGCCTGGAGTTCGCGTCGGGAAAAACTGTTTTTT. It codes for CAWSSRREKLFF. The full variable domain, with the rest looked up from reference TRBV30 and TRBJ1-4, is SQTIHQWPATLVQPVGSPLSLECTVEGTSNPNLYWYRQAAGRGLQLLFYSVGIGQISSEVPQNLSASRPQDRQFILSSKKLLLSDSGFYLCAWSSRREKLFFGSGTQLSVL.

This chain links TRBV25-1 with TRBJ2-1, with TRBD2 matching 7 bases. The V and J ends lost 4 bases and 7 bases, in that order; junction bases with no gene match: 13. Germline V CDR1 and CDR2: MGHDK, SYGVNS. The CDR3 has 16 residues. The CDR3 loop reads CASSGVAGTIKNEQFF. The CDR3 nucleotides are TGTGCCAGCAGTGGGGTAGCGGGTACGATTAAAAATGAGCAGTTCTTC.

The chain combines TRBV2 with TRBJ2-7; either TRBD1 or TRBD2 may fit D (5 bases each). This CDR3 contains 13 residues. Germline assignment: CDR1 SNHLY and CDR2 FYNNEI. Trimming pared 5 bases from V and 3 bases from J, leaving 11 bases between. CDR3 sequence: CASSRDVNYEQYF. In DNA form, the CDR3 reads TGTGCCAGCAGTCGGGACGTTAACTACGAGCAGTACTTC.

In nucleotides, the CDR3 is TGTGCCATCAGTACCAGAGGTACTAGCGCTGGCAGCGATACGCAGTATTTT. Protein product: CAISTRGTSAGSDTQYF. V usage is TRBV10-3 and J usage is TRBJ2-3; 7 nucleotides agree with TRBD2. The germline V gene encodes CDR1 ENHRY and CDR2 SYGVKD. CDR3 length equals 17 residues. Trimming at V came to 5 bases and at J to 6 bases, leaving 17 bases not matched to a gene.

The chain has TRBV28 and TRBJ2-7, with D unclear. The CDR3 is 12 residues long. Per the germline V gene, CDR1 is MDHEN and CDR2 is SYDVKM. V lost 3 bases and J lost 9, with 12 bases in between. CDR3: CASSFSQIGQYF. DNA of the CDR3: TGTGCCAGCAGTTTCTCCCAGATCGGGCAGTACTTC.

V is TRBV2 and J is TRBJ2-5; D perhaps matches TRBD1 (7 bases). CDR1 is SNHLY and CDR2 is FYNNEI in the germline V gene. Trimming took off 7 bases at V and 4 bases at J, with 10 bases between the two ends. There are 12 residues in the CDR3. The CDR3 region is CASNRGGETQYF. In nucleotides, the CDR3 is TGTGCCAGCAACAGGGGAGGAGAGACCCAGTACTTC.

The chain combines TRBV30 with TRBJ2-5; 7 bases line up with TRBD2. The germline V gene has CDR1 GTSNPN and CDR2 SVGIG (reference sequence). The CDR3 contains 14 residues. V was pared by 2 bases and J by 4 bases, with 7 bases of the junction left unmatched. The CDR3 reads CAWSNQRGRETQYF. The CDR3 DNA reads TGTGCCTGGAGTAACCAGCGGGGACGAGAGACCCAGTACTTC.

The chain combines TRBV18 with TRBJ1-2; D might be TRBD1 (5 bases). The CDR3 length is 15 residues. CDR1 and CDR2 (germline): KGHSH, LQKENI. V was clipped by 3 bases and J by 3 bases, with 14 bases between them. CDR3 sequence: CASSPSEDKYYGYTF. As DNA, the CDR3 is TGTGCCAGCTCACCGTCCGAGGACAAATACTATGGCTACACCTTC. Together with reference TRBV18 and TRBJ1-2, the CDR3 gives the full variable domain: NAGVMQNPRHLVRRRGQEARLRCSPMKGHSHVYWYRQLPEEGLKFMVYLQKENIIDESGMPKERFSAEFPKEGPSILRIQQVVRGDSAAYFCASSPSEDKYYGYTFGSGTRLTVV.

This clone appeared a few times. The chain recombines TRBV4-1 with TRBJ2-7, with TRBD1 matching 9 bases. V trimming: 3 bases; J trimming: 4 bases; junction bases outside the gene matches: 7. This CDR3 spans 15 amino acids. The germline CDR1 and CDR2 sequences are MGHRA and YSYEKL. This CDR3 reads CASSHSGTGFYEQYF. DNA for the CDR3: TGCGCCAGCAGCCATTCCGGGACAGGGTTTTACGAGCAGTACTTC.

This chain uses TRBV9 with TRBJ2-1; TRBD1 might be the D (5 bases). CDR1 is SGDLS and CDR2 is YYNGEE in the germline V gene. The V end was cut by 0 bases, the J end by 4 bases, with 11 bases between. This CDR3 has 15 residues. The CDR3 protein is CASSVVGVVYNEQFF. CDR3 in DNA: TGTGCCAGCAGCGTAGTAGGGGTCGTTTACAATGAGCAGTTCTTC.

The table lists this clone with a count of one. This chain links TRBV6-4 with TRBJ1-6, with a tentative D call TRBD1 (6 bases). Trimming removed 5 bases from V and 9 bases from J, with 14 bases in between. The CDR3 extends over 14 amino acids. Germline V CDR1 and CDR2: MRHNA, SNTAGT. CDR3 DNA: TGTGCCAGCAGTTCGACAGGACCGGGTTCACCCCTCCACTTT. This gives the protein CASSSTGPGSPLHF.

This clone was recorded only once. The chain combines TRBV5-1 with TRBJ2-3; D remains unclear. Trimming removed 0 bases at V and 2 bases at J, with 13 bases between. This CDR3 spans 16 amino acids. Germline V CDR1 and CDR2: SGHRS, YFSETQ. The CDR3 DNA is TGCGCCAGCAGCTTGGGCCTACCTGGGCCCACAGATACGCAGTATTTT. It is translated as CASSLGLPGPTDTQYF. The complete variable domain, with remaining parts taken from reference TRBV5-1 and TRBJ2-3, reads KAGVTQTPRYLIKTRGQQVTLSCSPISGHRSVSWYQQTPGQGLQFLFEYFSETQRNKGNFPGRFSGRQFSNSRSEMNVSTLELGDSALYLCASSLGLPGPTDTQYFGPGTRLTVL.

The rearrangement joins TRBV6-1 to TRBJ2-2; the D gene could be TRBD1 or TRBD2 (6 bases each). Trimming stripped 4 bases from V and 8 bases from J, with 11 bases between. Germline CDR1 and CDR2: MNHNS and SASEGT. CDR3 length equals 13 residues. The DNA of the CDR3 is TGTGCCAGCAGTGGGGGGGCGGCTGGGGAGCTGTTTTTT. Protein sequence: CASSGGAAGELFF.

The genes are TRBV5-1 and TRBJ1-1; D gene uncertain. Trimming took 3 bases from V and 4 from J, leaving 16 bases between them. Germline loops: CDR1 SGHRS, CDR2 YFSETQ. This CDR3 has 15 residues. The DNA of the CDR3 is TGCGCCAGCAGCTCAAGGCTTGGACGGGGCACTGAAGCTTTCTTT. Residues: CASSSRLGRGTEAFF.

The rearrangement links TRBV7-9 to TRBJ2-5; 11 bases align to TRBD1. J was trimmed by 3 bases and V by 1 base; bases with no gene match: 7. Germline CDR1 is SEHNR and CDR2 is FQNEAQ (reference sequence). The CDR3 length is 17 residues. The CDR3 region has the DNA TGTGCCAGCAGCTTAGGCTGGACAGGGGGCGTAGAAGAGACCCAGTACTTC. This codes for CASSLGWTGGVEETQYF.

This clone showed up just once. This chain links TRBV28 with TRBJ1-4; tentatively, D is TRBD1 (6 bases). V was cut by 5 bases and J by 6 bases, with 13 bases left in between. The CDR3 is 14 amino acids. Per the germline V gene, CDR1 is MDHEN and CDR2 is SYDVKM. CDR3 sequence (DNA): TGTGCCAGCAGTCCCCGTCCAGGGGATGAAAAACTGTTTTTT. Translation: CASSPRPGDEKLFF.

The V gene is TRBV7-9, the J gene TRBJ1-1; no firm D call. The CDR3 is 13 residues long. Trimming left V 6 bases short and J 3 bases short, with 11 bases between. In germline, CDR1 is SEHNR, CDR2 FQNEAQ (reference sequence). In DNA, the CDR3 is TGTGCCAGCAGACAACCGGGGTACACTGAAGCTTTCTTT. Protein: CASRQPGYTEAFF. Drawing the rest from reference TRBV7-9 and TRBJ1-1, the complete variable domain is DTGVSQNPRHKITKRGQNVTFRCDPISEHNRLYWYRQTLGQGPEFLTYFQNEAQLEKSRLLSDRFSAERPKGSFSTLEIQRTEQGDSAMYLCASRQPGYTEAFFGQGTRLTVV.

The chain links TRBV7-9 to TRBJ2-1, with TRBD2 matching over 9 bases. The CDR3 is 16 amino acids. V trimming: 4 bases; J trimming: 8 bases; junction bases outside the gene matches: 12. Per the germline V gene, CDR1 is SEHNR and CDR2 is FQNEAQ (reference sequence). The CDR3, as DNA: TGTGCCAGCAGCTCAGGAGTGCCGGGACTAGCCTATGAGCAGTTCTTC. Translating it yields CASSSGVPGLAYEQFF.

The chain employs TRBV5-1 and TRBJ1-1; no definite D call. V lost 6 bases and J lost 1, with 10 bases in between. The germline V gene encodes CDR1 SGHRS and CDR2 YFSETQ. The CDR3 contains 13 residues. CDR3 sequence reads: CASKPEPNTEAFF. The CDR3 region has the DNA TGCGCCAGCAAGCCAGAACCGAACACTGAAGCTTTCTTT. Drawing the rest from reference TRBV5-1 and TRBJ1-1, the complete variable domain is KAGVTQTPRYLIKTRGQQVTLSCSPISGHRSVSWYQQTPGQGLQFLFEYFSETQRNKGNFPGRFSGRQFSNSRSEMNVSTLELGDSALYLCASKPEPNTEAFFGQGTRLTVV.

This chain uses TRBV5-4 with TRBJ2-1, with 7 bases identical to TRBD1. In germline, CDR1 is SGHNT, CDR2 YYREEE (reference sequence). V gave up 3 bases and J gave up 8 bases; unmatched junction bases: 11. The CDR3 consists of 15 residues. The CDR3 region has the DNA TGTGCCAGCAGCTCGGCCGGGACAGAGGGGTATGAGCAGTTCTTC. Translating gives CASSSAGTEGYEQFF.

This chain links TRBV19 with TRBJ1-4, with a weak D call TRBD1 (6 bases). Germline-derived CDR1 and CDR2 are LNHDA and SQIVND (reference sequence). The CDR3 covers 16 residues. V lost 7 bases to trimming and J lost 4 bases, with 19 bases between them. The CDR3 spells CASTPRRQGSNEKLFF. CDR3 bases: TGTGCCAGTACCCCCCGGAGGCAGGGGAGTAATGAAAAACTGTTTTTT.

The chain combines TRBV7-9 with TRBJ2-5; TRBD2 matches at 12 bases. V lost 5 bases and J lost 2; bases outside the gene matches: 3. Germline values: CDR1 SEHNR, CDR2 FQNEAQ (reference sequence). The CDR3 is 15 residues long. The CDR3 sequence is CASSLTSGGQETQYF. CDR3 DNA sequence: TGTGCCAGCAGCCTGACTAGCGGGGGACAAGAGACCCAGTACTTC.

V usage is TRBV9 and J usage is TRBJ2-7, with TRBD2 as a possible D gene (6 bases). V lost 4 bases to trimming and J lost 6 bases, with 14 bases between them. The CDR3 covers 13 residues. Germline loops: CDR1 SGDLS, CDR2 YYNGEE. The DNA for the CDR3 is TGTGCCAGCAGCCTCCAGGCGGGGAGCGAGCAGTACTTC. Its protein product is CASSLQAGSEQYF. Drawing the rest from reference TRBV9 and TRBJ2-7, the complete variable domain is DSGVTQTPKHLITATGQRVTLRCSPRSGDLSVYWYQQSLDQGLQFLIQYYNGEERAKGNILERFSAQQFPDLHSELNLSSLELGDSALYFCASSLQAGSEQYFGPGTRLTVT.

This chain joins TRBV9 and TRBJ2-3; D perhaps matches TRBD2 (5 bases). There are 17 residues in the CDR3. CDR1 SGDLS and CDR2 YYNGEE come from the germline V gene. The V end lost 0 bases, the J end lost 2 bases, and 16 bases lay between the germline ends. Here the CDR3 reads CASSVDTDFLITDTQYF. The CDR3 bases are TGTGCCAGCAGCGTAGACACGGACTTTCTCATCACAGATACGCAGTATTTT.

CDR3: CASSQAGSYEQYF. The CDR3 nucleotides are TGTGCCAGCAGCCAGGCCGGCTCCTACGAGCAGTACTTC. The chain links TRBV5-4 to TRBJ2-7; no reliable D call. The germline CDR1 and CDR2 sequences are SGHNT and YYREEE (reference sequence). The V end lost 4 bases, the J end lost 0 bases, and 8 bases lay between the germline ends. This CDR3 is 13 amino acids long.

V gene TRBV7-9 combines with J gene TRBJ2-2, with TRBD2 matching 13 bases. The CDR3 sequence is 15 residues long. The V segment lost 5 bases and the J segment 8 bases; nucleotides outside the gene matches: 5. Germline CDR1 SEHNR, CDR2 FQNEAQ (reference sequence). The CDR3: CASSLTSGRQGELFF. The DNA for the CDR3 is TGTGCCAGCAGCCTGACTAGCGGGAGGCAAGGGGAGCTGTTTTTT.